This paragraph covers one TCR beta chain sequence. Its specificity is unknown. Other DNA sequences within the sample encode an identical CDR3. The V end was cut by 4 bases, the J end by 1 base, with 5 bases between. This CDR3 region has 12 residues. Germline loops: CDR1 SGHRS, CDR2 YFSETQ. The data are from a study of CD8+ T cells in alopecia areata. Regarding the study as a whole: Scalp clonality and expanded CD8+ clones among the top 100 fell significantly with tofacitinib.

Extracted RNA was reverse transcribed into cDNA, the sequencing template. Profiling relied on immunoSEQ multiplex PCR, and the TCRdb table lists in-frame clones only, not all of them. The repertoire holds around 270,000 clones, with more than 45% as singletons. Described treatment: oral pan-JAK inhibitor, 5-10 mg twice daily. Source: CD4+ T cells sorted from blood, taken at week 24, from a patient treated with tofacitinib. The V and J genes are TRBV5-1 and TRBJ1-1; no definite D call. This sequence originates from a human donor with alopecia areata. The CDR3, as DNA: TGCGCCAGCAGCCGCGGGAACACTGAAGCTTTCTTT. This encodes CASSRGNTEAFF. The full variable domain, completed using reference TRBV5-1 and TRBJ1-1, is KAGVTQTPRYLIKTRGQQVTLSCSPISGHRSVSWYQQTPGQGLQFLFEYFSETQRNKGNFPGRFSGRQFSNSRSEMNVSTLELGDSALYLCASSRGNTEAFFGQGTRLTVV.